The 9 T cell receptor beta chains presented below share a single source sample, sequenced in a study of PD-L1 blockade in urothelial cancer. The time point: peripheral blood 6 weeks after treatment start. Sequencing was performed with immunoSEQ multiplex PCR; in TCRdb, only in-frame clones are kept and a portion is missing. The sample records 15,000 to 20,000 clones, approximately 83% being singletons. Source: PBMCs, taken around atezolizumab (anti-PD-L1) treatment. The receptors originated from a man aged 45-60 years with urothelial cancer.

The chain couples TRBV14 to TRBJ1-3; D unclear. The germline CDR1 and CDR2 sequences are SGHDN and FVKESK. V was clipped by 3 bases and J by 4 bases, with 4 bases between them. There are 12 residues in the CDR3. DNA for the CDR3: TGTGCCAGCAGCCAGCAGGGAAACACCATATATTTT. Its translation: CASSQQGNTIYF.

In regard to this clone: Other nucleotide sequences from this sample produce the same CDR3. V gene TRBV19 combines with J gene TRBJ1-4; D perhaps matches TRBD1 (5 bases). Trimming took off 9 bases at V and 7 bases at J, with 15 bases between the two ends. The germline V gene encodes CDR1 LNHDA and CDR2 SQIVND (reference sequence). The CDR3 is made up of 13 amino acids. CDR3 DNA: TGTGCCAGCAGTCCTCTCGGGGGTGAAAAACTGTTTTTT. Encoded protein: CASSPLGGEKLFF.

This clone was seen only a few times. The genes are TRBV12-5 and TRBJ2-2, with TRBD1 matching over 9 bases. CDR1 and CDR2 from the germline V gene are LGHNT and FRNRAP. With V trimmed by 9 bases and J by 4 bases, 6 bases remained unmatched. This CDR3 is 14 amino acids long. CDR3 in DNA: TGTGCTAGCGGTAGACAGGGGGTCACCGGGGAGCTGTTTTTT. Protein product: CASGRQGVTGELFF.

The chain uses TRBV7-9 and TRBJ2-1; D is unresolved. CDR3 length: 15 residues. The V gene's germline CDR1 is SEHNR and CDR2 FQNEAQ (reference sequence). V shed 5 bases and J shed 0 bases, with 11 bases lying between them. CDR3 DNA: TGTGCCAGCAGCCTGCCACAGAGCTCCTACAATGAGCAGTTCTTC. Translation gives CASSLPQSSYNEQFF.

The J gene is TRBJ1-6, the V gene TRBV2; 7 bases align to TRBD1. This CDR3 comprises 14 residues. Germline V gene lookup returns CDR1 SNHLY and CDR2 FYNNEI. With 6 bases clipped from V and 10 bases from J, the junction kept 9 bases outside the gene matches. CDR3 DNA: TGTGCCAGCAGAACCAGACAGGGCGGATCACCCCTCCACTTT. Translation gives CASRTRQGGSPLHF.

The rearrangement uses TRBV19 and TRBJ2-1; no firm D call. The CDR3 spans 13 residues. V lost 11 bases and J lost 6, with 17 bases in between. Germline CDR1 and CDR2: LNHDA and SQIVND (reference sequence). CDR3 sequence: CAPARWRTNEQFF. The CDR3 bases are TGTGCCCCGGCGAGGTGGCGTACCAATGAGCAGTTCTTC.

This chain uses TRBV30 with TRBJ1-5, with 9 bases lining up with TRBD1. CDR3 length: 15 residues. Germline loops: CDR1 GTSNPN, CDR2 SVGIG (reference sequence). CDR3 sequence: CAYATGTGYYQPQHF. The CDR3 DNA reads TGTGCTTACGCTACCGGGACAGGGTATTATCAGCCCCAGCATTTT.

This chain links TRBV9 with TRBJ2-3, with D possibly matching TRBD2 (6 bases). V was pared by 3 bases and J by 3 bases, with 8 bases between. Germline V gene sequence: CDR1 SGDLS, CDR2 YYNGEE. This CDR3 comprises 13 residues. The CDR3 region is CASSATSTDTQYF. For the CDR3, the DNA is TGTGCCAGCAGCGCGACTAGTACAGATACGCAGTATTTT.

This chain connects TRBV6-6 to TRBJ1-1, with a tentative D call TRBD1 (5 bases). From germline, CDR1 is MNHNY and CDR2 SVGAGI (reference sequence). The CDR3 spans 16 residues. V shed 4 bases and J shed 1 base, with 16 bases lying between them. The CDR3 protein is CASSFGGGRGNTEAFF. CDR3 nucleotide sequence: TGTGCCAGCAGTTTTGGGGGGGGGAGGGGGAACACTGAAGCTTTCTTT.